Shown below are 2 T cell receptor beta chains from a single sample sequenced in a study of identical twins' blood T cells. TCRdb redid the calling of the 5' RACE reads with MiXCR, one entry per CDR3 protein. This table has fewer than 450,000 distinct CDR3 sequences, approximately 30% appearing once. Input material: PBMCs. All receptors derive from a woman aged 18-49 years in good health.

The sample holds a few counts of this clonotype. A read error is possible here, since a much larger clone lies one base away. The chain is built from TRBV6-4 and TRBJ2-3, with TRBD1 identical over 12 bases. Germline V gives CDR1 MRHNA, CDR2 SNTAGT. The junction had 4 bases not matched to a gene; V was cut back by 5 bases and J by 4 bases. The CDR3 is 15 amino acids. In nucleotides, the CDR3 is TGTGCCAGCAGTTACGGGACAGGGGGCGCAGATACGCAGTATTTT. Translating it yields CASSYGTGGADTQYF.

The chain combines TRBV20-1 with TRBJ2-1, with 9 nucleotides matching TRBD1. The CDR3 loop spans 14 amino acids. After removal of 6 bases from V and 4 bases from J, the junction contained 7 bases not matched to a gene. Germline V lookup: CDR1 DFQATT, CDR2 SNEGSKA (reference sequence). The CDR3 region is CSALTGGDYNEQFF. Here the CDR3 DNA reads TGCAGTGCCTTAACAGGGGGCGATTACAATGAGCAGTTCTTC.